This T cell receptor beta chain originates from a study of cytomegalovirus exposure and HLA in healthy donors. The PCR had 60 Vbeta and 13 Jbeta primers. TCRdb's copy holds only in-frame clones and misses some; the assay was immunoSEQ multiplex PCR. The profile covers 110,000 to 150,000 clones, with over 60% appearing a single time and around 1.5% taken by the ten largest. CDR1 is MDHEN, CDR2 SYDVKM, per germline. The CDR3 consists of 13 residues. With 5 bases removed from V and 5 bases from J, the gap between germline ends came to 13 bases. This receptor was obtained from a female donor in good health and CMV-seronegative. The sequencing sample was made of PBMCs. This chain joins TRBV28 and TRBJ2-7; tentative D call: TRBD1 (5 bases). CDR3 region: CASSPGHFHEQYF. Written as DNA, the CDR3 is TGTGCCAGCAGTCCTGGACATTTCCACGAGCAGTACTTC.